This T cell receptor (beta chain) comes out of a study of PD-L1 blockade in urothelial cancer. For the study at large: Blood was tested 3 weeks (second dose) and 6 weeks into treatment. Blood samples had a median of 141,255 T cells.

Clones were read by immunoSEQ multiplex PCR, and TCRdb kept only the in-frame ones, dropping some. The table lists about 63,000 clones, 81% of them singletons. Described time point: pretreatment peripheral blood. The patients had locally advanced or metastatic urothelial carcinoma. The source of this sequence is a man aged 65 to 85 with urothelial cancer. Sequenced here: PBMCs, sampled around atezolizumab (anti-PD-L1) treatment.

The CDR3 sequence is CASSWTAGNTIYF. As DNA, the CDR3 is TGTGCCAGCAGCTGGACAGCTGGAAACACCATATATTTT. The chain joins TRBV13 to TRBJ1-3; possible D gene TRBD1, 6 bases. The CDR3 runs to 13 residues. Trimming removed 4 bases from V and 2 bases from J, with 6 bases in between. In germline, CDR1 is PRHDT, CDR2 FYEKMQ (reference sequence).